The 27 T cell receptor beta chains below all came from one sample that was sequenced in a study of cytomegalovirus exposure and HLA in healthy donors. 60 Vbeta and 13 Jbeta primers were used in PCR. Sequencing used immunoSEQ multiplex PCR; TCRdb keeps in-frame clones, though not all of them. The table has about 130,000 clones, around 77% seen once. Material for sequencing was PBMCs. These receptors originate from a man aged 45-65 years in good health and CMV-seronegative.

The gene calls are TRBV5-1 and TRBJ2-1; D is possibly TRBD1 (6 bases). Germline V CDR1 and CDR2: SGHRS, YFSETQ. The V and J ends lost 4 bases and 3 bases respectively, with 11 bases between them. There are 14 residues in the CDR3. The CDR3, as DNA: TGCGCCAGCAGCCTCCAGGGGATCTACAATGAGCAGTTCTTC. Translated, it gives CASSLQGIYNEQFF. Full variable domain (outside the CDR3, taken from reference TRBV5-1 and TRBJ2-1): KAGVTQTPRYLIKTRGQQVTLSCSPISGHRSVSWYQQTPGQGLQFLFEYFSETQRNKGNFPGRFSGRQFSNSRSEMNVSTLELGDSALYLCASSLQGIYNEQFFGPGTRLTVL.

The CDR3 reads CASSPQAPDRAVYGYTF. In DNA form, the CDR3 reads TGTGCCAGCAGCCCTCAAGCACCTGACAGGGCCGTCTATGGCTACACCTTC. This rearrangement joins TRBV7-2 to TRBJ1-2; 7 bases agree with TRBD1. This CDR3 spans 17 amino acids. The germline V gene has CDR1 SGHTA and CDR2 FQGNSA. V was pared by 5 bases and J by 4 bases, with 16 bases of the junction left unmatched.

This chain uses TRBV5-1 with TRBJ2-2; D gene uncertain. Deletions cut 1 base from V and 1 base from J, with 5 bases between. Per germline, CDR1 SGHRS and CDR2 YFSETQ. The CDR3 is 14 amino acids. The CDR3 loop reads CASSLIVNTGELFF. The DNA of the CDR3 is TGCGCCAGCAGCTTGATCGTGAACACCGGGGAGCTGTTTTTT.

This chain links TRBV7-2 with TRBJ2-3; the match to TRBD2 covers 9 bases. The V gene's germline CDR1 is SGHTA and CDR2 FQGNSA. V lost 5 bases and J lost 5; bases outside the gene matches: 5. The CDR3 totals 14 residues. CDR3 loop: CASSPRTSEDTQYF. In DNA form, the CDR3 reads TGTGCCAGCAGCCCCAGGACTAGCGAAGATACGCAGTATTTT.

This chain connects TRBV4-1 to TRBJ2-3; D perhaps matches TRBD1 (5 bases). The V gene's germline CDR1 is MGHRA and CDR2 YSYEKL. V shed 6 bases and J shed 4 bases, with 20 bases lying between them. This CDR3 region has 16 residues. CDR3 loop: CASSGRGRVVSDTQYF. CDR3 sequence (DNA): TGCGCCAGCAGTGGACGTGGCAGGGTAGTATCAGATACGCAGTATTTT.

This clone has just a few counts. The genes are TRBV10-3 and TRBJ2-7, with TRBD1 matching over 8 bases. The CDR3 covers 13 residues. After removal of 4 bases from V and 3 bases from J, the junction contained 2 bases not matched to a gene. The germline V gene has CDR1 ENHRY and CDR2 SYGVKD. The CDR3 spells CAISVDRGYEQYF. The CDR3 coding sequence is TGTGCCATCAGTGTCGACAGGGGCTACGAGCAGTACTTC.

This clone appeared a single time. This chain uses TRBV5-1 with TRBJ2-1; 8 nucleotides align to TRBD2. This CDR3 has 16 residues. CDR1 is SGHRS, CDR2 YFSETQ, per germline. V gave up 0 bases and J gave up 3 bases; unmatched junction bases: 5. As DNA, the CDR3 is TGCGCCAGCAGCTTGGAGGCAGCGGGAGTCTACAATGAGCAGTTCTTC. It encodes CASSLEAAGVYNEQFF. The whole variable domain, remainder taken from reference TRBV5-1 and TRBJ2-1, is KAGVTQTPRYLIKTRGQQVTLSCSPISGHRSVSWYQQTPGQGLQFLFEYFSETQRNKGNFPGRFSGRQFSNSRSEMNVSTLELGDSALYLCASSLEAAGVYNEQFFGPGTRLTVL.

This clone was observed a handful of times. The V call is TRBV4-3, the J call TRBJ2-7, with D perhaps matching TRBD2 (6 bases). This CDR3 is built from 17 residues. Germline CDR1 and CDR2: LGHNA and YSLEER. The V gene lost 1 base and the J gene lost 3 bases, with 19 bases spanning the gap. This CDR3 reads CASSQVSYEEGGYEQYF. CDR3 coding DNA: TGCGCCAGCAGCCAAGTCTCCTACGAGGAGGGCGGCTACGAGCAGTACTTC.

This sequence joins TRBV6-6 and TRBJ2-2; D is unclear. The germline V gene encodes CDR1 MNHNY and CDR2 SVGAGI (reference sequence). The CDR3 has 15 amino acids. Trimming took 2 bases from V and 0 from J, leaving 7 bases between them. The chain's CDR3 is CASSYAAANTGELFF. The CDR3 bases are TGTGCCAGCAGTTACGCGGCAGCGAACACCGGGGAGCTGTTTTTT.

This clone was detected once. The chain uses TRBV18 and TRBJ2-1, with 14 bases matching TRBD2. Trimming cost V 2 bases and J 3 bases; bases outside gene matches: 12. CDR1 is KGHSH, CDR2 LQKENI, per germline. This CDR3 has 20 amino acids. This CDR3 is CASSPFPLEGTSGSYNEQFF. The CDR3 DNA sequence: TGTGCCAGCTCACCATTCCCGCTGGAAGGGACTAGCGGGAGCTACAATGAGCAGTTCTTC. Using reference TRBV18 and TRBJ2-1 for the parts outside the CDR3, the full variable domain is NAGVMQNPRHLVRRRGQEARLRCSPMKGHSHVYWYRQLPEEGLKFMVYLQKENIIDESGMPKERFSAEFPKEGPSILRIQQVVRGDSAAYFCASSPFPLEGTSGSYNEQFFGPGTRLTVL.

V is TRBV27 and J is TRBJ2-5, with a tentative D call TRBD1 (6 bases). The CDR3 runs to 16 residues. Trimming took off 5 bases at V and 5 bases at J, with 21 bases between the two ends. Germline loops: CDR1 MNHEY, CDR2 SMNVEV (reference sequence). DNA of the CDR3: TGTGCCAGCAGTCCAACCTTCAGGGGCTATTGGGAGACCCAGTACTTC. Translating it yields CASSPTFRGYWETQYF.

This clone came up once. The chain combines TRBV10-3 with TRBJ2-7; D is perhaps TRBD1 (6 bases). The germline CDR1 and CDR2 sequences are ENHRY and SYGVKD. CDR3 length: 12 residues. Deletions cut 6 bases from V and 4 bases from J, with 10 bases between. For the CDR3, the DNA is TGTGCCATCAGGAAAACAGGGTACGAGCAGTACTTC. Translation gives CAIRKTGYEQYF.

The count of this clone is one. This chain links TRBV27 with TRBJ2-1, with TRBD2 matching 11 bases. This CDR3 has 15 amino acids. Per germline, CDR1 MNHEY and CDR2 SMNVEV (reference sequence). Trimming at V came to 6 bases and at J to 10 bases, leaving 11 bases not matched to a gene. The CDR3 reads CASRWIPGTSGEQFF. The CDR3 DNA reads TGTGCCAGCAGGTGGATTCCCGGGACTAGCGGAGAGCAGTTCTTC.

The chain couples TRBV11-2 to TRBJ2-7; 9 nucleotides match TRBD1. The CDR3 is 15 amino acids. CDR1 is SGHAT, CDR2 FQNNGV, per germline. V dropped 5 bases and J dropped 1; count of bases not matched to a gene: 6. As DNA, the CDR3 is TGTGCCAGCAGCGCACCGGGACAGGGATCCTACGAGCAGTACTTC. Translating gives CASSAPGQGSYEQYF.

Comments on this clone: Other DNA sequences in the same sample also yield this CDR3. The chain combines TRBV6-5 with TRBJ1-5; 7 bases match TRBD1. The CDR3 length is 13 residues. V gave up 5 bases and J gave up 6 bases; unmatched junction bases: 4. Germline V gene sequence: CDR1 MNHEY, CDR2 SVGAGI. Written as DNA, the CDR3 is TGTGCCAGCAGTCGTGACAGGGCTCAGCCCCAGCATTTT. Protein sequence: CASSRDRAQPQHF.

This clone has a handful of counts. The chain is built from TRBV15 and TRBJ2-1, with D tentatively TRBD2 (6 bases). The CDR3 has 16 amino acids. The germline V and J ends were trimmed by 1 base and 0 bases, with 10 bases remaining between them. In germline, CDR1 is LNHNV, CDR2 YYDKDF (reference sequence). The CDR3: CATSRGGGNSYNEQFF. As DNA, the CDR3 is TGTGCCACCAGCAGAGGGGGCGGGAACTCCTACAATGAGCAGTTCTTC.

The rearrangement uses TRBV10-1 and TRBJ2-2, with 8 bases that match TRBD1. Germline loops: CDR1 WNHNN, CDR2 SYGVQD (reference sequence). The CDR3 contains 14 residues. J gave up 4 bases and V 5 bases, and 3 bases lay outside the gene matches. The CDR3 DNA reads TGCGCCAGCAGTAGGACAGGGAGCACCGGGGAGCTGTTTTTT. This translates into CASSRTGSTGELFF.

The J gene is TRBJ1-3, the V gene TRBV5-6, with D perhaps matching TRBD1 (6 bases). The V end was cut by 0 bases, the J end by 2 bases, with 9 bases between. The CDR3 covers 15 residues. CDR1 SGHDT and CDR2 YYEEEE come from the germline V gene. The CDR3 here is CASSLGTVPGNTIYF. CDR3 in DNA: TGTGCCAGCAGCTTGGGGACAGTCCCTGGAAACACCATATATTTT.

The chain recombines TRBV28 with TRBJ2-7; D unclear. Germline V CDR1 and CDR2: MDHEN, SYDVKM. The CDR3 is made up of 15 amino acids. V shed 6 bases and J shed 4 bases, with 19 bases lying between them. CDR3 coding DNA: TGTGCCAGCAGCGATGGATCCCTAGGAATTTACGAGCAGTACTTC. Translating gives CASSDGSLGIYEQYF. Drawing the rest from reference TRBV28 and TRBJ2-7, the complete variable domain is DVKVTQSSRYLVKRTGEKVFLECVQDMDHENMFWYRQDPGLGLRLIYFSYDVKMKEKGDIPEGYSVSREKKERFSLILESASTNQTSMYLCASSDGSLGIYEQYFGPGTRLTVT.

In DNA, the CDR3 is TGCGCCAGCAGCTTGAGGGCTAGCGGGAGGTCCTACAATGAGCAGTTCTTC. This encodes CASSLRASGRSYNEQFF. The chain couples TRBV5-1 to TRBJ2-1, with 11 bases that match TRBD2. Germline CDR1 is SGHRS and CDR2 is YFSETQ. Losses at the gene ends were 1 base for V and 1 base for J; bases not matched to a gene: 4. The CDR3 loop spans 17 amino acids.

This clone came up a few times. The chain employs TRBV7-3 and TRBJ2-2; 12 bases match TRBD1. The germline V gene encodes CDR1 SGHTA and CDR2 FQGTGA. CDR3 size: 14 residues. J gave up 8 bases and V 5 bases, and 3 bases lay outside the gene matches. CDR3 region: CASSAGQGAGELFF. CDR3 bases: TGTGCCAGCAGCGCGGGACAGGGGGCAGGGGAGCTGTTTTTT.

Here the CDR3 reads CASSLRKGTDTQYF. CDR3 bases: TGTGCCAGCAGCTTGAGGAAGGGCACAGATACGCAGTATTTT. This rearrangement joins TRBV7-2 to TRBJ2-3; D is ambiguous. V was clipped by 3 bases and J by 1 base, with 8 bases between them. Germline V gives CDR1 SGHTA, CDR2 FQGNSA. This CDR3 spans 14 amino acids. The variable domain in full, completed from reference TRBV7-2 and TRBJ2-3, reads GAGVSQSPSNKVTEKGKDVELRCDPISGHTALYWYRQSLGQGLEFLIYFQGNSAPDKSGLPSDRFSAERTGGSVSTLTIQRTQQEDSAVYLCASSLRKGTDTQYFGPGTRLTVL.

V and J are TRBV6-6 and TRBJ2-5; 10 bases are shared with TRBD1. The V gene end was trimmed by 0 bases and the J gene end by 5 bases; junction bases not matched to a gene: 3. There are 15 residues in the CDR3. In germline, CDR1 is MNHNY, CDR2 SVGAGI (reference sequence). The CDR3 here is CASSYSGTGVETQYF. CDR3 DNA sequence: TGTGCCAGCAGTTACTCCGGGACAGGGGTCGAGACCCAGTACTTC.

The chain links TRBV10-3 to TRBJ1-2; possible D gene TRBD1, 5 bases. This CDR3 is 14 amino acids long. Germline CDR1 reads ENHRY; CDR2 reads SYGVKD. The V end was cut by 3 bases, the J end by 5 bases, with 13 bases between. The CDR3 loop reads CAISDRDTSYGYTF. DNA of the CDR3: TGTGCCATCAGTGACAGGGATACGTCTTATGGCTACACCTTC.

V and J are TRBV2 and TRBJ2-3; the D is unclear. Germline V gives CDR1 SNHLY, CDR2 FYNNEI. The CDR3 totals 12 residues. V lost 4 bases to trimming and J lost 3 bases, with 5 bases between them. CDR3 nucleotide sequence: TGTGCCAGCAGTGCTACTACAGATACGCAGTATTTT. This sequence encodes CASSATTDTQYF.

This CDR3 reads CASSLYEYNEQFF. CDR3 sequence (DNA): TGTGCCAGCAGCTTATATGAGTACAATGAGCAGTTCTTC. The chain links TRBV7-3 to TRBJ2-1; D gene ambiguous. V lost 2 bases and J 4 bases, leaving 6 bases between the germline ends. This CDR3 comprises 13 residues. Germline CDR1 SGHTA, CDR2 FQGTGA.

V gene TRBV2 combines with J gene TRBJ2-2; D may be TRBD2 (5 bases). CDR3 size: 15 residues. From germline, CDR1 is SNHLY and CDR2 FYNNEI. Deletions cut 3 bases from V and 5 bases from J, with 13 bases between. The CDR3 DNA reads TGTGCCAGCAGTGAGGCCCGACGGGGTACCGGGGAGCTGTTTTTT. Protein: CASSEARRGTGELFF.